This TCR beta chain was recovered during a study of T cell clusters in autoimmune cytopenias. Study-level background: A median of roughly 53,000 TRB reads per sample yielded a median around 2,500 distinct clonotypes.

Study results and caveats: Physiological T cell clusters of healthy donors were apparently absent in primary autoimmune cytopenia patients. Compared with active autoimmune hepatitis patients, healthy donors showed roughly 3-fold more exclusive TRB clusters. TRB repertoire shifts in secondary cytopenia and chronic lymphocytic leukemia mostly reflected lymphoma, not autoimmunity.

TRB amplification used around 0.25 ug of peripheral blood genomic DNA. TRB rearrangements were amplified by touch-down multiplex PCR with mixed TRB-A/B primers. TCRdb re-called the multiplex PCR reads and shows each CDR3 protein once, DNA omitted. In all, the sample yields 12,000 or so distinct CDR3 sequences. Concerning this clonotype: The antigen remains undetermined.

This CDR3 region has 14 residues. This receptor was taken from a human donor with an autoimmune cytopenia or autoimmune hepatitis (not recorded which). This sequence joins TRBV12-3 or TRBV12-4 and TRBJ1-2; absent DNA, TCRdb's TRBD1 call cannot be checked. Source material: peripheral blood. The CDR3 sequence: CASSYSQGQGSYTF.